This entry features one TCR beta chain sequence. The specificity of this receptor is unknown. Base qualities are not recorded, but no much larger clone differs from it by a single base. CDR1 is given as LNHDA and CDR2 as SQIVND, both from the germline V gene (reference sequence). CDR3 length: 12 amino acids, cysteine to phenylalanine. The sequence is cut down to CDR3 DNA, 36 bases in frame from base 1. At the junction V is shortened by 3 bases and J by 8 bases, with 10 bases in between. The immunoSEQ Assay, a bias-controlled multiplex PCR, was used to amplify TCRbeta CDR3 regions from genomic DNA. As for the authors' bioinformatics: Nucleated cell counts per sample were estimated from amplification of reference gene primers within the assay. To quantify the absolute abundance of each unique TCRbeta CDR3 rearrangement, sequence reads were collapsed and filtered. For each sample, productive Simpson clonality was calculated as the square root of Simpson's diversity index across productive rearrangements. TCRdb retrieved this table from immuneACCESS and kept in-frame rearrangements only. Not all clones are present; in checked studies, unresolved V genes account for under half, and no reason is known for the remainder. That table supplies the V and J calls and clone size; D and trimming were determined from the DNA. The sample yields over 150,000 clones; 65% to 85% were counted once. The top ten constitute roughly 3.7% of the sample.

This entry belongs to a study of blood T cell repertoires in COVID-19 (dated by TCRdb to 2020 to 2021). Regarding the research as a whole: Samples covering the acute and convalescent phases of COVID-19 were provided by collaborators in the United States, Italy and Spain. Samples were obtained from the ongoing ImmuneRACE study (first 160 participants) and from 1,254 subjects provided by 6 global collaborators. The prospective study material was composed of cDNA or gDNA derived from T cells, B-cell-depleted T cells, or PBMCs. The repertoires were released in a freely available public database intended as a resource for research on the immune response to SARS-CoV-2. Subjects who had been exposed to COVID-19, were actively infected with it, or had recovered from it provided the deeply sampled blood TCRbeta repertoires that made up the dataset. Sample metadata almost always included a de-identified subject ID, COVID-19 status, age in years and sex. HLA class I and class II types, where available, came from metadata supplied by the sample provider rather than from assay-based typing.

Broader findings and caveats from the paper: The quantity of clinical and demographic metadata differed by source and by participant and was supplied without curation.

Each collaborating institution followed its own protocols to collect whole blood in K2EDTA tubes. For TCRbeta analysis, collaborator samples were shipped as frozen whole blood, as isolated PBMCs, or as DNA extracted from either sample type. This TCR derives from an elderly woman with acute or convalescent COVID-19. The specimen was peripheral blood. The chain is encoded by TRBV19 joined to TRBJ1-2; a confident D gene designation cannot be given. The DNA sequence is as follows: TGTGCCAGTAGTATTTATGAGGGAGGCTACACCTTC. It translates as CASSIYEGGYTF.